The 15 T cell receptor beta chains given below trace back to one sample, sequenced in a study of blood T cells in healthy people across ages. It was with a sample-barcoded 5' primer and a J-beta primer mix that a second PCR of roughly 7 to 12 cycles was run. Using its own MiXCR run on the 5' RACE reads, TCRdb lists one record per CDR3 protein. The data hold over a million distinct CDR3 sequences, with 55% to 75% observed a single time. The specimen sequenced was blood. The receptors derive from a man between 18 and 35 years old in good health.

The gene calls are TRBV5-1 and TRBJ2-1; TRBD2 matches at 11 bases. Germline V CDR1 and CDR2: SGHRS, YFSETQ. With V trimmed by 4 bases and J by 6 bases, 9 bases remained unmatched. This CDR3 region has 16 residues. CDR3 protein: CASSPWLAGGGNEQFF. The CDR3, as DNA: TGCGCCAGCAGCCCTTGGCTAGCGGGAGGAGGCAATGAGCAGTTCTTC.

V gene TRBV24-1 combines with J gene TRBJ1-4, with D tentatively TRBD1 (5 bases). Trimming took 2 bases from V and 6 from J, leaving 12 bases between them. CDR1 and CDR2 from the germline V gene are KGHDR and SFDVKD. The CDR3 is 15 residues long. The CDR3 DNA reads as TGTGCCACCAGTGATTCTAGGGGAATGGATGAAAAACTGTTTTTT. Its translation: CATSDSRGMDEKLFF.

This chain connects TRBV27 to TRBJ2-3; D not resolved. The CDR3 covers 16 residues. The germline V gene encodes CDR1 MNHEY and CDR2 SMNVEV (reference sequence). Trimming shortened V by 4 bases and J by 2 bases, and 16 bases separated the two germline ends. As DNA, the CDR3 is TGTGCCAGCAGTTCCCCTCTGACTGGTCTCACAGATACGCAGTATTTT. It yields the protein CASSSPLTGLTDTQYF.

This chain links TRBV12-3 or TRBV12-4 with TRBJ1-2; 7 bases align to TRBD1. V shed 5 bases and J 5 bases; nucleotides not matched to a gene: 5. The length of the CDR3 is 13 residues. The CDR3 here is CASSEDRSYGYTF. DNA for the CDR3: TGTGCCAGCAGTGAGGACAGGTCTTATGGCTACACCTTC.

The V gene is TRBV4-1, the J gene TRBJ1-1, with D possibly matching TRBD1 (5 bases). Germline V gives CDR1 MGHRA, CDR2 YSYEKL. The CDR3 loop spans 16 amino acids. V lost 2 bases to trimming and J lost 4 bases, with 17 bases between them. The DNA for the CDR3 is TGCGCCAGCAGCCAAAATACGGGACGGAGAATCACTGAAGCTTTCTTT. Its protein product is CASSQNTGRRITEAFF.

This clonotype was found a few times. V and J are TRBV21-1 and TRBJ1-2; TRBD1 is the table's D call, not checked against the DNA. TRBV21-1 is tagged as a pseudogene. There are 13 residues in the CDR3. The CDR3 coding sequence is TGTGCCAGAGGGACAGGGACTCGGGATGGCTACACCTTC. Its protein product is CARGTGTRDGYTF.

This clonotype was detected a few times. The chain employs TRBV5-1 and TRBJ2-7; D gene uncertain. Trimming removed 3 bases from V and 3 bases from J, with 10 bases in between. CDR3 size: 13 residues. Germline CDR1 reads SGHRS; CDR2 reads YFSETQ. The CDR3 reads CASSSGSLYEQYF. DNA of the CDR3: TGCGCCAGCAGCTCGGGCTCACTCTACGAGCAGTACTTC.

The chain uses TRBV4-1 and TRBJ2-3, with D perhaps matching TRBD2 (5 bases). CDR1 is MGHRA, CDR2 YSYEKL, per germline. The CDR3 runs 14 residues. The V end lost 0 bases, the J end lost 14 bases, and 18 bases lay between the germline ends. The CDR3 protein is CASSQDQGSGELYF. Written as DNA, the CDR3 is TGCGCCAGCAGCCAAGATCAAGGAAGCGGCGAACTGTATTTT.

The rearrangement joins TRBV7-6 to TRBJ1-1; 9 bases match TRBD1. The CDR3 sequence is 15 residues long. Germline loops: CDR1 SGHVS, CDR2 FNYEAQ. After removal of 4 bases from V and 3 bases from J, the junction contained 6 bases not matched to a gene. CDR3 sequence: CASSSKDRGDTEAFF. The CDR3, as DNA: TGTGCCAGCAGCTCGAAAGACAGGGGGGACACTGAAGCTTTCTTT. Variable domain in full (rest from reference TRBV7-6 and TRBJ1-1): GAGVSQSPRYKVTKRGQDVALRCDPISGHVSLYWYRQALGQGPEFLTYFNYEAQQDKSGLPNDRFSAERPEGSISTLTIQRTEQRDSAMYRCASSSKDRGDTEAFFGQGTRLTVV.

V usage is TRBV20-1 and J usage is TRBJ2-5, with D perhaps given as TRBD1 or TRBD2 (5 bases each). Trimming cost V 5 bases and J 5 bases, with 9 bases left between them. Looked up from germline, CDR1 is DFQATT and CDR2 is SNEGSKA (reference sequence). The CDR3 has 11 amino acids. The CDR3 loop reads CSAQGVETQYF. The CDR3 DNA reads as TGCAGTGCTCAGGGAGTGGAGACCCAGTACTTC.

The chain combines TRBV6-5 with TRBJ2-4; possible D gene TRBD2, 5 bases. Germline V lookup: CDR1 MNHEY, CDR2 SVGAGI. The CDR3 is 21 residues long. Trimming took 0 bases from V and 0 from J, leaving 24 bases between them. The CDR3 region is CASSYSRGDGGPNLAKNIQYF. In nucleotides, the CDR3 is TGTGCCAGCAGTTACTCGAGAGGAGACGGAGGACCCAATTTAGCCAAAAACATTCAGTACTTC.

The chain uses TRBV4-2 and TRBJ2-4, with D hard to call. Trimming cost V 8 bases and J 1 base, with 12 bases left between them. The CDR3 extends over 14 amino acids. CDR1 is LGHNA and CDR2 is YNFKEQ in the germline V gene. CDR3 loop: CASGMAGAKNIQYF. The CDR3 region has the DNA TGTGCCAGCGGGATGGCCGGGGCCAAAAACATTCAGTACTTC.

The rearrangement uses TRBV3-1 and TRBJ2-7; 9 nucleotides match TRBD2. The CDR3 is made up of 15 amino acids. In germline, CDR1 is LGHDT, CDR2 YNNKEL (reference sequence). V gave up 1 base and J gave up 7 bases; unmatched junction bases: 8. CDR3 in amino acids: CASSQGTSARGEQYF. CDR3 bases: TGTGCCAGCAGCCAAGGGACTAGCGCGCGTGGTGAGCAGTACTTC.

This clonotype occurred a few times. This chain joins TRBV4-1 and TRBJ2-4; D unclear. The ends were cut back, 4 bases at V and 0 bases at J, with 19 bases in the middle. Per germline, CDR1 MGHRA and CDR2 YSYEKL. The CDR3 is 18 amino acids. For the CDR3, the DNA is TGCGCCAGCAGCCCAGAGAGGATCTTGGGTCTAGCCAAAAACATTCAGTACTTC. Residues: CASSPERILGLAKNIQYF.

Only a few counts were recorded for this clonotype. The J gene is TRBJ2-1, the V gene TRBV29-1, with 8 bases identical to TRBD1. CDR1 is SQVTM and CDR2 is ANQGSEA in the germline V gene. The ends lost 8 bases at V and 3 bases at J; junction bases unmatched: 9. CDR3 length: 14 amino acids. CDR3 protein: CSLRGLADYNEQFF. The DNA of the CDR3 is TGCAGCCTCAGGGGGCTAGCCGACTACAATGAGCAGTTCTTC.